The 28 T cell receptor beta chains below were found in one sample sequenced in a study of neurological immune-mediated disorders. TCRdb reprocessed the 5' RACE reads via MiXCR and lists one record per CDR3 protein. The table shows 50,000 or so distinct CDR3 sequences, with about 9.3% occurring only once. The sequenced material came from PBMCs. The origin of the receptors is a woman aged 40 to 49 with HTLV-1-associated myelopathy (HAM/TSP).

The sample holds many counts of this clonotype. J is TRBJ2-3 and V is TRBV3-1; 8 nucleotides align to TRBD2. J was trimmed by 2 bases and V by 4 bases; bases with no gene match: 11. Germline lookup yields CDR1 LGHDT and CDR2 YNNKEL (reference sequence). The CDR3 contains 17 residues. CDR3 sequence reads: CASSPSGAGGLTDTQYF. In DNA, the CDR3 is TGTGCCAGCAGCCCCTCTGGGGCGGGGGGACTCACAGATACGCAGTATTTT.

This clonotype occurred many times. The rearrangement links TRBV5-1 to TRBJ2-3; no clear D. V was clipped by 3 bases and J by 5 bases, with 7 bases between them. This CDR3 spans 12 amino acids. Per germline, CDR1 SGHRS and CDR2 YFSETQ. The CDR3 is CASSSSIDTQYF. The CDR3 DNA sequence: TGCGCCAGCAGCTCAAGTATAGATACGCAGTATTTT.

This clonotype was counted at least ten times. J is TRBJ2-3 and V is TRBV9; TRBD2 is a possible D gene (6 bases). V was trimmed by 0 bases and J by 2 bases, leaving 10 bases between them. Per the germline V gene, CDR1 is SGDLS and CDR2 is YYNGEE. The CDR3 runs 15 residues. CDR3 coding DNA: TGTGCCAGCAGCGTAGGCGGAGGGCTCACAGATACGCAGTATTTT. This sequence encodes CASSVGGGLTDTQYF. The full variable domain, completed using reference TRBV9 and TRBJ2-3, is DSGVTQTPKHLITATGQRVTLRCSPRSGDLSVYWYQQSLDQGLQFLIQYYNGEERAKGNILERFSAQQFPDLHSELNLSSLELGDSALYFCASSVGGGLTDTQYFGPGTRLTVL.

This clonotype was observed at least ten times. Here the CDR3 reads CSARPPGGQYEQYF. The CDR3 nucleotides are TGCAGTGCTAGACCGCCCGGGGGACAGTACGAGCAGTACTTC. The chain links TRBV20-1 to TRBJ2-7; possibly TRBD1 for D (7 bases). Trimming took off 2 bases at V and 4 bases at J, with 15 bases between the two ends. The CDR3 sequence is 14 residues long. Germline V gives CDR1 DFQATT, CDR2 SNEGSKA (reference sequence).

This clonotype was recorded many times. The chain uses TRBV12-3 or TRBV12-4 and TRBJ2-7; TRBD2 is a possible D gene (5 bases). This CDR3 spans 13 amino acids. Trimming took off 3 bases at V and 8 bases at J, with 14 bases between the two ends. The CDR3 DNA is TGTGCCAGCAGTTTGGGAGTACACAGCAAGCAGTACTTC. This sequence encodes CASSLGVHSKQYF.

This clonotype was found many times. The rearrangement links TRBV5-5 to TRBJ2-5; D call uncertain. The CDR3 spans 15 residues. V was shortened by 1 base and J by 1 base, with 11 bases between the two germline ends. The germline gives CDR1 SGHKS, CDR2 YYEKEE (reference sequence). CDR3 bases: TGTGCCAGCAGCTTGCTCTTTAACCGCCAAGAGACCCAGTACTTC. Protein product: CASSLLFNRQETQYF.

Many counts were recorded for this clonotype. The rearrangement uses TRBV6-5 and TRBJ1-6; tentatively, D is TRBD1 (6 bases). V shed 0 bases and J shed 7 bases, with 10 bases lying between them. This CDR3 is 15 amino acids long. Germline CDR1 reads MNHEY; CDR2 reads SVGAGI. In DNA, the CDR3 is TGTGCCAGCAGTTACTCGTGGGACATCAATTCACCCCTCCACTTT. Translation gives CASSYSWDINSPLHF.

At least ten counts were recorded for this clonotype. CDR3 loop: CASSPTSGGTDTQYF. CDR3 sequence (DNA): TGTGCCAGCAGTCCTACTAGCGGGGGCACAGATACGCAGTATTTT. V and J are TRBV12-3 or TRBV12-4 and TRBJ2-3, with 10 bases lining up with TRBD2. J lost 1 base, V lost 5 bases, and 3 bases had no gene match. The CDR3 has 15 residues.

Many counts were recorded for this clonotype. CDR3 nucleotide sequence: TGCAGTGCTAGAGAGGGAGGGGGACAGGGAGTTAGTGGCTACACCTTC. Amino acid sequence: CSAREGGGQGVSGYTF. The V and J genes are TRBV20-1 and TRBJ1-2; 9 bases match TRBD1. Trimming took 0 bases from V and 7 from J; bases not matched to a gene: 12. The germline gives CDR1 DFQATT, CDR2 SNEGSKA (reference sequence). The CDR3 loop spans 16 amino acids.

About this clonotype: This may come from a read error, since a much larger clone is one base off. The V call is TRBV5-1, the J call TRBJ2-7; D remains ambiguous. The CDR3 is 15 amino acids. The V gene's germline CDR1 is SGHRS and CDR2 YFSETQ. Trimming pared 3 bases from V and 3 bases from J, leaving 16 bases between. The CDR3 spells CASSSGFTVGYEQYF. The CDR3 region has the DNA TGCGCCAGCAGCTCCGGTTTCACAGTGGGCTACGAGCAGTACTTC.

In this sample, this clonotype turned up many times. This chain joins TRBV5-1 and TRBJ2-7, with 10 nucleotides matching TRBD1. This CDR3 has 16 amino acids. V lost 1 base to trimming and J lost 5 bases; unmatched junction nucleotides: 9. Germline V gene lookup returns CDR1 SGHRS and CDR2 YFSETQ. The CDR3 DNA follows: TGCGCCAGCAGCTTGCCCGGGACAGGGGTCTTTAACGAGCAGTACTTC. Translation: CASSLPGTGVFNEQYF.

The V call is TRBV5-1, the J call TRBJ2-5; TRBD2 agrees at 7 bases. The CDR3 covers 13 residues. Trimming cost V 1 base and J 4 bases; bases outside gene matches: 1. Germline-derived CDR1 and CDR2 are SGHRS and YFSETQ. CDR3 nucleotides: TGCGCCAGCAGCTTGTCGGGAGGAGAGACCCAGTACTTC. Translation gives CASSLSGGETQYF.

This clonotype was seen at least ten times. This chain uses TRBV9 with TRBJ2-5; 8 bases map to TRBD2. CDR3 length: 15 residues. Trimming at V came to 0 bases and at J to 3 bases, leaving 4 bases not matched to a gene. Germline CDR1 SGDLS, CDR2 YYNGEE. CDR3 protein: CASSVAFGGEETQYF. As DNA, the CDR3 is TGTGCCAGCAGCGTAGCTTTCGGGGGGGAAGAGACCCAGTACTTC.

This clonotype was detected many times. This rearrangement joins TRBV11-2 to TRBJ1-2, with a weak D call TRBD1 (6 bases). The CDR3 has 14 residues. The germline gives CDR1 SGHAT, CDR2 FQNNGV. The V and J ends lost 1 base and 8 bases respectively, with 14 bases between them. The CDR3 loop reads CASSLAGRGRGYTF. CDR3 DNA: TGTGCCAGCAGCTTAGCCGGCAGGGGCCGAGGCTACACCTTC.

This clonotype was found a few times. CDR3 sequence reads: CASSLIGLAGVNVHTDTQYF. The CDR3 DNA is TGCGCCAGCAGCTTGATAGGACTAGCGGGGGTTAACGTTCACACAGATACGCAGTATTTT. The V and J genes are TRBV5-1 and TRBJ2-3; 13 nucleotides match TRBD2. This CDR3 contains 20 residues. V lost 1 base to trimming and J lost 2 bases; unmatched junction nucleotides: 13. The germline CDR1 and CDR2 sequences are SGHRS and YFSETQ. Based on the CDR3 plus reference TRBV5-1 and TRBJ2-3, the full variable domain is KAGVTQTPRYLIKTRGQQVTLSCSPISGHRSVSWYQQTPGQGLQFLFEYFSETQRNKGNFPGRFSGRQFSNSRSEMNVSTLELGDSALYLCASSLIGLAGVNVHTDTQYFGPGTRLTVL.

This clonotype was seen many times. The chain combines TRBV7-2 with TRBJ2-7; D unclear. Trimming cost V 5 bases and J 2 bases, with 13 bases left between them. The germline gives CDR1 SGHTA, CDR2 FQGNSA. This CDR3 has 14 amino acids. CDR3 amino acids: CASSRNVGPYEQYF. The CDR3 nucleotides read TGTGCCAGCAGCCGGAATGTAGGTCCCTACGAGCAGTACTTC.

This clonotype was observed at least ten times. The chain's CDR3 is CASSPTGTYNSPLHF. Written as DNA, the CDR3 is TGCGCCAGCAGCCCGACAGGGACCTATAATTCACCCCTCCACTTT. This chain connects TRBV4-1 to TRBJ1-6; TRBD1 matches at 7 bases. Germline CDR1 and CDR2: MGHRA and YSYEKL. The J segment lost 2 bases and the V segment lost 4 bases, leaving 2 bases of the junction unmatched. The CDR3 is 15 residues long.

This clonotype was recorded at least ten times. The rearrangement uses TRBV4-1 and TRBJ2-4; 13 nucleotides line up with TRBD2. The CDR3 runs to 14 residues. CDR1 is MGHRA and CDR2 is YSYEKL in the germline V gene. Trimming at V came to 4 bases and at J to 13 bases, leaving 7 bases not matched to a gene. CDR3 sequence (DNA): TGCGCCAGCAGCCGACTAGCGGGGGGCATGAACCAGTACTTC. This encodes CASSRLAGGMNQYF.

In its sample, this clonotype was seen many times. The chain recombines TRBV5-1 with TRBJ2-3, with 7 nucleotides matching TRBD2. Germline V gene lookup returns CDR1 SGHRS and CDR2 YFSETQ. The CDR3 contains 18 residues. Losses at the gene ends were 2 bases for V and 0 bases for J; bases not matched to a gene: 12. CDR3 bases: TGCGCCAGCAGCTTACAAGCGGGGACCGCCTTCAGCACAGATACGCAGTATTTT. Translation gives CASSLQAGTAFSTDTQYF.

This clonotype was recorded many times. V and J are TRBV2 and TRBJ1-1; no firm D call. CDR1 and CDR2 from the germline V gene are SNHLY and FYNNEI. The V gene lost 6 bases and the J gene lost 3 bases, with 11 bases spanning the gap. CDR3 length: 13 amino acids. Written as DNA, the CDR3 is TGTGCCAGCAGGGAGGGAAGGGACACTGAAGCTTTCTTT. It specifies CASREGRDTEAFF.

The table lists this clonotype with many counts. The CDR3 loop is CASSPKTGSSYEQYF. CDR3 DNA: TGTGCCAGCAGCCCCAAGACAGGGAGCTCCTACGAGCAGTACTTC. V usage is TRBV7-8 and J usage is TRBJ2-7, with 7 positions matching TRBD1. The length of the CDR3 is 15 residues. Unmatched junction bases numbered 7, after V lost 5 bases and J lost 0 bases. Per the germline V gene, CDR1 is SGHVS and CDR2 is FQNEAQ.

Many counts were recorded for this clonotype. The CDR3 DNA reads TGTGCCAGCAGTTTACGGCAGTTTCAGGAAGCTTTCTTT. It is translated as CASSLRQFQEAFF. The V and J genes are TRBV12-3 or TRBV12-4 and TRBJ1-1; D unresolved. This CDR3 has 13 amino acids. Trimming took off 2 bases at V and 8 bases at J, with 12 bases between the two ends.

Ten or more counts support this clonotype. CDR3 region: CASSPLGGSTGELFF. CDR3 bases: TGCGCCAGCAGCCCGTTAGGAGGGTCCACCGGGGAGCTGTTTTTT. The rearrangement links TRBV4-3 to TRBJ2-2; tentative D call: TRBD2 (6 bases). The germline V and J ends were trimmed by 4 bases and 4 bases, with 13 bases remaining between them. CDR1 is LGHNA, CDR2 YSLEER, per germline. The CDR3 is 15 amino acids.

As regards this clonotype: With a much larger clone just one base away, this may be a read error. The chain combines TRBV7-2 with TRBJ2-5, with 9 bases matching TRBD1. CDR3 size: 15 residues. Looked up from germline, CDR1 is SGHTA and CDR2 is FQGNSA. This CDR3 reads CASTPDRDRVETRYF. CDR3 nucleotides: TGTGCCAGCACCCCGGACCGGGACAGGGTAGAGACCCGGTACTTC.

Many counts were recorded for this clonotype. The V call is TRBV6-2 or TRBV6-3, the J call TRBJ1-2; TRBD1 matches 8 bases. The CDR3 is 15 amino acids. Trimming cost V 5 bases and J 4 bases; bases outside gene matches: 9. The germline gives CDR1 MNHEY, CDR2 SVGEGT. CDR3 coding DNA: TGTGCCAGCAGTAAGAGGACAGGGTTGACCTATGGCTACACCTTC. This gives the protein CASSKRTGLTYGYTF.

This clonotype was detected many times. CDR3 residues: CAYNRGRRGYTF. The CDR3, as DNA: TGTGCCTACAATCGGGGCAGAAGGGGCTACACCTTC. The rearrangement uses TRBV30 and TRBJ1-2; tentatively, D is TRBD1 (5 bases). Germline CDR1 reads GTSNPN; CDR2 reads SVGIG (reference sequence). Trimming left V 7 bases short and J 8 bases short, with 17 bases between. The CDR3 has 12 residues.

In this sample, this clonotype turned up many times. The CDR3 spells CASGSRYRGPEAFF. DNA for the CDR3: TGTGCTAGTGGTTCGAGGTACAGGGGACCTGAAGCTTTCTTT. The chain joins TRBV12-5 to TRBJ1-1; 7 positions agree with TRBD1. The CDR3 has 14 amino acids. Germline values: CDR1 LGHNT, CDR2 FRNRAP. The V segment lost 4 bases and the J segment 6 bases; nucleotides outside the gene matches: 8.

This clonotype came up many times. V is TRBV3-1 and J is TRBJ2-5, with 12 bases fitting TRBD2. This CDR3 is built from 18 residues. V lost 0 bases, J lost 2 bases, and 7 bases stayed unmatched. Germline CDR1 LGHDT, CDR2 YNNKEL (reference sequence). CDR3 sequence: CASSQDRLAGAIQETQYF. The CDR3 nucleotides are TGTGCCAGCAGCCAAGATCGACTAGCGGGGGCCATTCAAGAGACCCAGTACTTC.